The 4 T cell receptor beta chains in this list originate from one sample, sequenced in a study of CD8+ T cells in alopecia areata. Stated treatment: oral pan-JAK inhibitor, 5-10 mg twice daily. Following extraction, RNA underwent reverse transcription to cDNA, which served as the sequencing template. Assay used: immunoSEQ multiplex PCR; TCRdb lists only in-frame clones, some missing. The table includes a few hundred thousand clones, under 40% detected once. The sequenced sample was CD4+ T cells sorted from blood, obtained at roughly week 30, from a patient treated with tofacitinib. Every receptor here comes from a human donor with alopecia areata.

The CDR3 spells CASSDEGTGSYEQYF. DNA of the CDR3: TGTGCCAGCAGTGATGAGGGGACAGGTTCCTACGAGCAGTACTTC. The chain is built from TRBV6-1 and TRBJ2-7; 8 nucleotides agree with TRBD1. V was clipped by 3 bases and J by 1 base; unmatched bases: 5. The germline V gene encodes CDR1 MNHNS and CDR2 SASEGT. The CDR3 length is 15 residues.

V usage is TRBV5-1 and J usage is TRBJ1-1; perhaps TRBD1 as D (6 bases). Trimming took off 4 bases at V and 2 bases at J, with 12 bases between the two ends. The CDR3 runs 14 residues. Germline V CDR1 and CDR2: SGHRS, YFSETQ. CDR3 sequence reads: CASSVQGINTEAFF. In DNA form, the CDR3 reads TGCGCCAGCAGCGTACAGGGAATAAACACTGAAGCTTTCTTT. Full variable domain (remainder filled in from reference TRBV5-1 and TRBJ1-1): KAGVTQTPRYLIKTRGQQVTLSCSPISGHRSVSWYQQTPGQGLQFLFEYFSETQRNKGNFPGRFSGRQFSNSRSEMNVSTLELGDSALYLCASSVQGINTEAFFGQGTRLTVV.

The chain is built from TRBV5-1 and TRBJ2-7, with TRBD2 as a possible D gene (6 bases). CDR1 is SGHRS, CDR2 YFSETQ, per germline. V was clipped by 4 bases and J by 0 bases, with 17 bases between them. The CDR3 spans 16 residues. The CDR3 DNA reads as TGCGCCAGCAGCCAACTAGGGACTGCAAACTCCTACGAGCAGTACTTC. This codes for CASSQLGTANSYEQYF.

This clone was counted between two and nine times. The V and J genes are TRBV28 and TRBJ2-1, with 10 bases aligning to TRBD2. V was clipped by 5 bases and J by 2 bases; unmatched bases: 0. This CDR3 region has 14 residues. The germline V gene has CDR1 MDHEN and CDR2 SYDVKM. The CDR3 region has the DNA TGTGCCAGCAGTACTAGCGGGGCCTACAATGAGCAGTTCTTC. As protein: CASSTSGAYNEQFF.